Below, 16 T cell receptor beta chains from the same sample are listed, as sequenced in a study of T cell responses to AZD1222 COVID-19 vaccine. Clones were sequenced by immunoSEQ multiplex PCR, and TCRdb holds only the in-frame ones, with some missing. The sample includes about 150,000 clones, 80% to 95% of them seen just once. The sequences come from peripheral blood, collected on day 0 of AZD1222 vaccination. The receptors here all came from an adult in good health.

The genes are TRBV7-9 and TRBJ2-5, with 8 bases identical to TRBD2. The V and J ends lost 8 bases and 5 bases, in that order; junction bases with no gene match: 13. CDR1 SEHNR and CDR2 FQNEAQ come from the germline V gene (reference sequence). The CDR3 length is 15 residues. CDR3 sequence reads: CASHPSGGPLETQYF. The CDR3 DNA sequence: TGTGCCAGCCACCCGAGCGGGGGTCCGCTGGAGACCCAGTACTTC.

The chain couples TRBV11-3 to TRBJ2-5; either TRBD1 or TRBD2 may supply D (5 bases each). V lost 5 bases and J 3 bases, leaving 22 bases between the germline ends. CDR3 length equals 17 residues. Looked up from germline, CDR1 is SGHNT and CDR2 is YENEEA. This chain's CDR3 is CASSPNQGTGIEETQYF. The DNA of the CDR3 is TGTGCCAGCAGCCCAAATCAGGGAACGGGAATCGAAGAGACCCAGTACTTC.

This clone was counted many times. CDR3 in amino acids: CASRGVPLNTGELFF. The DNA of the CDR3 is TGCGCCAGCAGAGGGGTTCCTCTTAACACCGGGGAGCTGTTTTTT. V gene TRBV5-1 combines with J gene TRBJ2-2; the D gene is possibly TRBD1 (5 bases). The CDR3 contains 15 residues. The V gene lost 5 bases and the J gene lost 2 bases, with 13 bases spanning the gap. Germline V CDR1 and CDR2: SGHRS, YFSETQ.

The chain recombines TRBV18 with TRBJ2-5; D is uncertain. V was pared by 0 bases and J by 7 bases, with 9 bases between. Germline V gives CDR1 KGHSH, CDR2 LQKENI. This CDR3 is built from 13 residues. The CDR3 is CASSPPTVGTQYF. The CDR3 DNA reads as TGTGCCAGCTCACCACCTACCGTCGGGACCCAGTACTTC.

This chain uses TRBV7-3 with TRBJ1-1; possible D gene TRBD1, 6 bases. CDR1 is SGHTA, CDR2 FQGTGA, per germline. The CDR3 covers 14 residues. The V gene lost 5 bases and the J gene lost 5 bases, with 15 bases spanning the gap. The CDR3 is CASSAGHVGTEAFF. The CDR3 DNA reads TGTGCCAGCAGCGCGGGACACGTGGGGACTGAAGCTTTCTTT.

The V call is TRBV2, the J call TRBJ2-2; 7 bases line up with TRBD1. From germline, CDR1 is SNHLY and CDR2 FYNNEI. The J segment lost 3 bases and the V segment lost 7 bases, leaving 5 bases of the junction unmatched. CDR3 length: 14 amino acids. The CDR3 here is CASMTGYHTGELFF. CDR3 DNA sequence: TGTGCCAGCATGACAGGGTATCACACCGGGGAGCTGTTTTTT.

This clone was counted once. The V gene is TRBV14, the J gene TRBJ1-2, with D possibly TRBD1 on 5 matching bases. The CDR3 totals 13 residues. V lost 4 bases and J 2 bases, leaving 8 bases between the germline ends. Germline V gene sequence: CDR1 SGHDN, CDR2 FVKESK. CDR3: CASSRGGNYGYTF. The CDR3 DNA reads as TGTGCCAGCAGCCGCGGGGGGAACTATGGCTACACCTTC.

This sequence joins TRBV4-3 and TRBJ2-3; 7 nucleotides agree with TRBD2. Trimming cost V 2 bases and J 1 base; bases outside gene matches: 3. This CDR3 is built from 15 residues. The germline gives CDR1 LGHNA, CDR2 YSLEER. In nucleotides, the CDR3 is TGCGCCAGCAGCCAACACGCGGGGGGCACAGATACGCAGTATTTT. As protein: CASSQHAGGTDTQYF.

This sequence joins TRBV18 and TRBJ2-2; 8 nucleotides line up with TRBD1. This CDR3 is built from 13 residues. Germline values: CDR1 KGHSH, CDR2 LQKENI. V shed 7 bases and J 5 bases; nucleotides not matched to a gene: 3. The CDR3 loop reads CASWDRLTGELFF. The CDR3 bases are TGTGCCAGCTGGGACAGGCTTACCGGGGAGCTGTTTTTT.

The V call is TRBV6-4, the J call TRBJ2-3, with TRBD2 matching 10 bases. This CDR3 has 15 residues. After removal of 1 base from V and 3 bases from J, the junction contained 1 base not matched to a gene. Germline loops: CDR1 MRHNA, CDR2 SNTAGT. The CDR3 loop reads CASSDLGLATDTQYF. The DNA for the CDR3 is TGTGCCAGCAGTGACTTGGGACTAGCGACAGATACGCAGTATTTT.

This chain connects TRBV18 to TRBJ2-1; D perhaps matches TRBD1 (6 bases). Trimming pared 3 bases from V and 5 bases from J, leaving 14 bases between. The CDR3 is made up of 15 amino acids. CDR1 and CDR2 from the germline V gene are KGHSH and LQKENI. CDR3 nucleotide sequence: TGTGCCAGCTCACCGCTTGGGACAAGTAACAATGAGCAGTTCTTC. Its translation: CASSPLGTSNNEQFF.

The gene calls are TRBV6-5 and TRBJ2-7, with TRBD1 as a possible D gene (6 bases). This CDR3 region has 11 residues. CDR1 and CDR2 from the germline V gene are MNHEY and SVGAGI. The V and J ends lost 2 bases and 13 bases respectively, with 12 bases between them. The CDR3 spells CASSYGQQKYF. The CDR3 DNA reads TGTGCCAGCAGTTACGGACAGCAAAAATACTTC.

The count of this clone is one. The J gene is TRBJ1-1, the V gene TRBV19; D is undetermined. Germline CDR1 is LNHDA and CDR2 is SQIVND (reference sequence). V was clipped by 1 base and J by 4 bases, with 13 bases between them. This CDR3 is 15 amino acids long. The CDR3 sequence: CASSIVQAGSTEAFF. CDR3 in DNA: TGTGCCAGTAGTATAGTCCAAGCCGGAAGCACTGAAGCTTTCTTT.

The chain has TRBV6-6 and TRBJ1-5, with D unresolved. This CDR3 has 16 residues. The ends were cut back, 2 bases at V and 2 bases at J, with 13 bases in the middle. Germline loops: CDR1 MNHNY, CDR2 SVGAGI (reference sequence). The CDR3 is CASSYPRGQGNQPQHF. In DNA, the CDR3 is TGTGCCAGCAGTTACCCCCGCGGCCAGGGCAATCAGCCCCAGCATTTT.

The chain carries TRBV19 and TRBJ1-2, with unresolved D. This CDR3 comprises 14 residues. V lost 3 bases, J lost 4 bases, and 12 bases lay in between. Germline loops: CDR1 LNHDA, CDR2 SQIVND (reference sequence). The CDR3 nucleotides are TGTGCCAGTAGTATTGACGTATTTGGCTATGGCTACACCTTC. Protein product: CASSIDVFGYGYTF. Complete variable domain (other parts from reference TRBV19 and TRBJ1-2): DGGITQSPKYLFRKEGQNVTLSCEQNLNHDAMYWYRQDPGQGLRLIYYSQIVNDFQKGDIAEGYSVSREKKESFPLTVTSAQKNPTAFYLCASSIDVFGYGYTFGSGTRLTVV.

The CDR3 is CASYTGTQETQYF. The CDR3 DNA follows: TGCGCCAGCTACACAGGGACCCAAGAGACCCAGTACTTC. The J gene is TRBJ2-5, the V gene TRBV5-1, with D possibly TRBD1 on 6 matching bases. Deletions cut 7 bases from V and 1 base from J, with 11 bases between. This CDR3 region has 13 residues. Germline CDR1 SGHRS, CDR2 YFSETQ.